This T cell receptor beta chain was retrieved from a study of blood T cells in healthy people across ages. The authors ran a second PCR of about 6 to 11 cycles using a sample-barcoded 5' primer and a J-beta primer mix. TCRdb fed the 5' RACE reads into MiXCR, producing one record per CDR3 protein. The sample holds some 320,000 distinct CDR3 sequences; around 29% are singletons and the top ten take around 29%. The CDR3 runs to 13 residues. V dropped 4 bases and J dropped 4; count of bases not matched to a gene: 3. Germline V gene data show CDR1 as SGHVS and CDR2 as FQNEAQ. In this sample, this clonotype turned up a few times.

The clonotype was recovered from a woman between 65 and 79 years old in good health. The material sequenced was blood. The rearrangement uses TRBV7-8 and TRBJ2-5; 7 bases fit TRBD2. The CDR3 is CASSSREGETQYF. The DNA for the CDR3 is TGTGCCAGCAGCTCCAGGGAGGGAGAGACCCAGTACTTC.